One TCR beta chain is described in this entry. Its target antigen remains unknown. Per-nucleotide qualities are absent, and no much larger clonotype sits a single base away. This sample was taken from a study of T cells in Graves' hyperthyroidism and ophthalmopathy (dated by TCRdb to between 2018 and 2020). A note on the overall study: Peripheral blood samples were taken at initial diagnosis, before any treatment was given. A discovery cohort of approximately 100 patients, about 40 with Graves' ophthalmopathy and approximately 55 with stable Graves' hyperthyroidism, was used to find distinguishing TCR V-J signatures. Prospective prediction of ophthalmopathy was tested in an independent validation cohort of 18 to 20 hyperthyroidism patients and 17 patients who later progressed to ophthalmopathy. The approximately 98 discovery patients were randomly divided into training and test sets at a 7:3 ratio. In six Graves' hyperthyroidism patients, the study also compared T-cell repertoires from thyroid tissue with T-cell repertoires from blood. After blood sampling, hyperthyroidism patients were treated with methimazole at a starting dose of 30 mg daily, and ophthalmopathy patients were treated with high-dose intravenous methylprednisolone. The paper reports TCR Vbeta CDR3 sequencing of 130 to 150 peripheral blood samples: some 41 ophthalmopathy, fewer than 80 hyperthyroidism and approximately 17 progressor patients.

Graves' hyperthyroidism was defined as stable when no progression to ophthalmopathy occurred over 18 months of follow-up. Hyperthyroidism patients were aged 18 to 65 years and newly diagnosed, with disease duration of less than 2 months. Exclusion was applied to patients with uncontrolled infections, other autoimmune diseases, pregnancy or lactation. Clinical symptoms, serum thyroxine and TRAb, thyroid ultrasound, and orbital computed tomography formed the basis for the diagnoses. PBMCs were isolated from about 10 ml of fresh peripheral blood by Ficoll-Paque density gradient centrifugation. Total RNA was extracted with Trizol reagent, and quality was checked on an Agilent 2100 Bioanalyzer. On the study overall, not on this receptor specifically: A model built on a 13 V-J signature distinguished ophthalmopathy from stable hyperthyroidism, reaching around 88% sensitivity and 81.08% specificity in cross-validation and 80%/75% in testing. In validation, the model predicted progression to ophthalmopathy a median of roughly 6.5 months before onset, with over 55% sensitivity and roughly 79% specificity. Sample size was not statistically predetermined, and investigators were not blinded to group allocation. Blood samples also contained most of the expanded thyroid clonotypes (frequency above 0.001), which suggests that blood repertoires may reflect thyroid immune responses.

After removal of 6 bases from V and 1 base from J, the junction retains 3 bases not matched to a gene. The CDR3 runs 12 residues from the cysteine to the phenylalanine. CDR3 DNA only is kept here, 36 bases in frame from base 1. From a lookup of the germline V gene (reference sequence), CDR1 and CDR2 are DFQATT and SNEGSKA. The TCR beta CDR3 regions were amplified from the RNA transcripts. The first round of RT-PCR for the TCR CDR3 was performed with the HTBI primer set and the Qiagen OneStep RT-PCR kit. The libraries were constructed in a second round of multiplex PCR and then size-selected and purified. The libraries were sequenced on an Illumina HiSeq2000 using paired-end 100 bp reads. Turning to the authors' computational methods: SOAPnuke was used to process the raw data, throwing out any read that contained adapters or uncalled bases, had a mean Phred below 15, or lacked an exact constant-primer or identifier match. High-quality paired reads were merged with COPE v1.2.5, and unique nucleotide sequences were defined as clonotypes. Clonotypes were aligned to IMGT TRBV, TRBD and TRBJ reference segments using MiTCR v1.1. The analysis included only V-J combinations with a frequency above 0.0001, which together covered roughly 99% of the repertoires. The TCS score was defined as the ratio of F50 (clonal expansion) to E x V (chaos), calculated using BLOSUM62-based TCRdist between CDR3 peptides within each V-J. Welch's t-statistics and random forest reduced fewer than 550 V-J features to 13, which were used in a naive Bayes classifier (R e1071). The Morisita-Horn index was used to measure how similar the thyroid and blood repertoires were. Clones were called with MiXCR by TCRdb after fastp trimmed the public reads at Q25, and only in-frame beta chains were retained. All rows with the same CDR3 protein become a single entry with the most common DNA and genes. The V and J calls were determined by TCRdb, not by the authors. The sample table records 750,000 to 900,000 distinct CDR3 sequences; 35% to 45% of these occur just once. Clones ranked in the top ten supply roughly 8.3% of the sample.

This sequence originates from a man aged 18-30 years with Graves' hyperthyroidism. The sequence links TRBV20-1 to TRBJ2-7, with 7 central nucleotides matching TRBD1. The sample was blood. For the CDR3, the sequence is CSAPDRSYEQYF. The base sequence is TGCAGTGCCCCGGACAGGTCCTACGAGCAGTACTTC.